Listed here are 17 T cell receptor beta chains from one sample, sequenced in a study of OX40 agonist ivuxolimab in advanced cancers. The assay was immunoSEQ multiplex PCR, and TCRdb's table has in-frame clones only and misses some. The sample has some 70,000 clones; around 85% are singletons. The sample here was CD4+ or CD8+ T cells sorted from blood, taken in a trial of the OX40 agonist ivuxolimab. The receptors stem from an adult with an advanced solid tumor such as melanoma, head and neck, liver or kidney cancer.

This chain uses TRBV5-4 with TRBJ1-6, with 11 bases lining up with TRBD1. V was clipped by 4 bases and J by 8 bases; unmatched bases: 5. Germline V CDR1 and CDR2: SGHNT, YYREEE (reference sequence). The CDR3 is made up of 15 amino acids. The CDR3 bases are TGTGCCAGCAGCCAGGGGGGACAGGGGGATTCACCCCTCCACTTT. Translating gives CASSQGGQGDSPLHF.

The gene calls are TRBV7-2 and TRBJ1-6, with D perhaps TRBD1 (6 bases). The ends were cut back, 10 bases at V and 0 bases at J, with 16 bases in the middle. This CDR3 is built from 16 residues. In germline, CDR1 is SGHTA, CDR2 FQGNSA. The CDR3 protein is CAIETGTSSYNSPLHF. CDR3 coding DNA: TGTGCCATTGAAACAGGGACCAGCTCCTATAATTCACCCCTCCACTTT. Full variable domain (rest looked up from reference TRBV7-2 and TRBJ1-6): GAGVSQSPSNKVTEKGKDVELRCDPISGHTALYWYRQSLGQGLEFLIYFQGNSAPDKSGLPSDRFSAERTGGSVSTLTIQRTQQEDSAVYLCAIETGTSSYNSPLHFGNGTRLTVT.

The chain has TRBV11-3 and TRBJ1-1, with TRBD1 as a possible D gene (6 bases). Trimming cost V 3 bases and J 7 bases, with 12 bases left between them. The germline CDR1 and CDR2 sequences are SGHNT and YENEEA. This CDR3 contains 13 residues. CDR3 nucleotide sequence: TGTGCCAGCAGCTTGGACAGCGACCATGAAGCTTTCTTT. Protein product: CASSLDSDHEAFF.

This clone was seen a few times. The V and J genes are TRBV5-6 and TRBJ2-3, with D perhaps given as TRBD1 or TRBD2 (5 bases each). V lost 3 bases and J 0 bases, leaving 20 bases between the germline ends. The CDR3 length is 18 residues. CDR1 and CDR2 (germline): SGHDT, YYEEEE. The CDR3 loop reads CASSYPAPGTISTDTQYF. The CDR3 DNA follows: TGTGCCAGCAGCTACCCTGCGCCAGGGACCATTAGCACAGATACGCAGTATTTT.

The V call is TRBV11-1, the J call TRBJ1-1; D ambiguous. Trimming stripped 5 bases from V and 4 bases from J, with 14 bases between. The CDR3 extends over 14 amino acids. The V gene's germline CDR1 is SGHAT and CDR2 FQDESV (reference sequence). The CDR3 nucleotides read TGTGCCAGCAGCCCTAGGGAGGCGATCACTGAAGCTTTCTTT. Translation gives CASSPREAITEAFF.

The chain uses TRBV6-1 and TRBJ2-7; D is unclear. Germline V gene lookup returns CDR1 MNHNS and CDR2 SASEGT. There are 11 residues in the CDR3. Trimming left V 7 bases short and J 1 base short, with 5 bases between. CDR3 DNA: TGTGCCAGCAACCTATCCTACGAGCAGTACTTC. Translating gives CASNLSYEQYF.

This rearrangement joins TRBV28 to TRBJ2-7; the D is unclear. Germline CDR1 reads MDHEN; CDR2 reads SYDVKM. The CDR3 covers 15 residues. V was clipped by 2 bases and J by 1 base, with 12 bases between them. The CDR3 coding sequence is TGTGCCAGCAGTTTAACTACCGCCTTTTCCTACGAGCAGTACTTC. Translating gives CASSLTTAFSYEQYF.

This clone occurred a few times. The chain is built from TRBV7-2 and TRBJ2-3, with 9 bases that match TRBD2. The CDR3 sequence is 14 residues long. Trimming cost V 8 bases and J 0 bases; bases outside gene matches: 3. Germline CDR1 and CDR2: SGHTA and FQGNSA. CDR3 loop: CASSTSGSTDTQYF. The CDR3 DNA reads as TGTGCCAGCTCCACTAGCGGGAGCACAGATACGCAGTATTTT.

V gene TRBV5-4 combines with J gene TRBJ2-5; TRBD1 matches 8 bases. The V gene's germline CDR1 is SGHNT and CDR2 YYREEE (reference sequence). The CDR3 is made up of 16 amino acids. V trimming: 0 bases; J trimming: 5 bases; junction bases outside the gene matches: 9. CDR3 sequence: CASSLEQGARSETQYF. The CDR3 region has the DNA TGTGCCAGCAGCTTGGAGCAGGGGGCGCGCTCGGAGACCCAGTACTTC.

This chain uses TRBV19 with TRBJ2-7, with TRBD2 matching over 12 bases. Germline values: CDR1 LNHDA, CDR2 SQIVND (reference sequence). J was trimmed by 4 bases and V by 4 bases; bases with no gene match: 2. The length of the CDR3 is 14 residues. The DNA for the CDR3 is TGTGCCAGTAGTAGGGGACTAGCGGGTTACGAGCAGTACTTC. Translation: CASSRGLAGYEQYF.

This clone was observed a single time. The V and J genes are TRBV15 and TRBJ2-1; no reliable D call. The V gene's germline CDR1 is LNHNV and CDR2 YYDKDF (reference sequence). This CDR3 comprises 13 residues. V was shortened by 1 base and J by 10 bases, with 11 bases between the two germline ends. CDR3 DNA: TGTGCCACCAGCAGAGGCCTCCGTGGGGAGCAGTTCTTC. Protein sequence: CATSRGLRGEQFF.

The chain links TRBV7-9 to TRBJ1-2, with D possibly being TRBD1 (6 bases). The germline CDR1 and CDR2 sequences are SEHNR and FQNEAQ (reference sequence). The CDR3 runs 15 residues. The V end was cut by 4 bases, the J end by 3 bases, with 15 bases between. CDR3 nucleotides: TGTGCCAGCAGCTCGAGGGCCAGGGGAGACTATGGCTACACCTTC. Residues: CASSSRARGDYGYTF.

The gene calls are TRBV9 and TRBJ2-3; D might be TRBD2 (6 bases). The CDR3 is 14 residues long. Germline assignment: CDR1 SGDLS and CDR2 YYNGEE. The V and J ends lost 4 bases and 2 bases respectively, with 11 bases between them. The CDR3 DNA reads TGTGCCAGCAGCACGGCGGGGTCCACAGATACGCAGTATTTT. Translated: CASSTAGSTDTQYF.

The gene calls are TRBV5-8 and TRBJ2-5, with TRBD1 identical over 8 bases. The germline V gene encodes CDR1 SGHTS and CDR2 YDEGEE. The V gene end was trimmed by 3 bases and the J gene end by 4 bases; junction bases not matched to a gene: 14. This CDR3 is built from 17 residues. The CDR3: CASSSSLGQGARETQYF. The CDR3 bases are TGTGCCAGCAGCTCGTCCCTAGGGCAGGGGGCCCGAGAGACCCAGTACTTC.

This clone was seen just once. The chain carries TRBV2 and TRBJ1-1, with a weak D call TRBD1 (6 bases). The CDR3 is 14 amino acids. Trimming removed 7 bases from V and 1 base from J, with 13 bases in between. From germline, CDR1 is SNHLY and CDR2 FYNNEI. CDR3 coding DNA: TGTGCCAGCATGGTGGAGACAGGGAACACTGAAGCTTTCTTT. It codes for CASMVETGNTEAFF.

The chain links TRBV11-3 to TRBJ2-7; no clear D gene. This CDR3 is 13 amino acids long. V shed 6 bases and J shed 1 base, with 10 bases lying between them. Germline V gene lookup returns CDR1 SGHNT and CDR2 YENEEA. The CDR3 protein is CASSYGPSYEQYF. The CDR3 DNA sequence: TGTGCCAGCAGTTACGGGCCATCCTACGAGCAGTACTTC.

J is TRBJ2-5 and V is TRBV5-1, with 11 positions matching TRBD2. V trimming: 6 bases; J trimming: 2 bases; junction bases outside the gene matches: 6. The CDR3 sequence is 15 residues long. From germline, CDR1 is SGHRS and CDR2 YFSETQ. The CDR3 coding sequence is TGCGCCAGCAACCTAGCGGGGGGTTTTCAAGAGACCCAGTACTTC. Translation: CASNLAGGFQETQYF.